The 7 T cell receptor beta chains below come from one sample, sequenced in a study of blood T cells in healthy people across ages. The authors ran a second PCR of about 6 to 11 cycles using a sample-barcoded 5' primer and a J-beta primer mix. TCRdb independently ran MiXCR on the 5' RACE reads; one entry per CDR3 protein. The table shows almost 550,000 distinct CDR3 sequences, with under 30% occurring only once. These same data were also listed under a study on T cells of mothers and their children.

Sequencing used blood. These receptors originate from a boy younger than 18 in good health.

This chain uses TRBV3-1 with TRBJ1-2; D gene ambiguous. Germline V CDR1 and CDR2: LGHDT, YNNKEL (reference sequence). The CDR3 length is 11 residues. Between the trimmed V and J ends, which lost 2 bases and 4 bases, there was a span of 2 bases. This chain's CDR3 is CASSQFYGYTF. The CDR3 coding sequence is TGTGCCAGCAGCCAATTCTATGGCTACACCTTC.

Many counts were recorded for this clonotype. This chain uses TRBV27 with TRBJ1-4; perhaps TRBD1 as D (6 bases). V was shortened by 5 bases and J by 1 base, with 11 bases between the two germline ends. Germline CDR1 MNHEY, CDR2 SMNVEV (reference sequence). CDR3 length equals 15 residues. The CDR3 loop reads CASSPLTGTNEKLFF. The CDR3 DNA sequence: TGTGCCAGCAGTCCGCTGACAGGAACTAATGAAAAACTGTTTTTT.

The table lists this clonotype with a few counts. V is TRBV5-5 and J is TRBJ1-4, with D maybe TRBD1 (5 bases). V lost 0 bases and J 13 bases, leaving 16 bases between the germline ends. Looked up from germline, CDR1 is SGHKS and CDR2 is YYEKEE (reference sequence). The length of the CDR3 is 14 residues. The CDR3 nucleotides read TGTGCCAGCAGCTTGGGGGTGGGACTGGGAGCACTGTTTTTT. This encodes CASSLGVGLGALFF.

For the CDR3, the DNA is TGTGCCAGCAGGGAGGATTACAATGAGCAGTTCTTC. It yields the protein CASREDYNEQFF. V and J are TRBV7-2 and TRBJ2-5, with a possible D match to TRBD2 (5 bases). Gene TRBJ2-1 matches the end of the DNA better, so the J call may be wrong. This CDR3 has 12 residues. The germline gives CDR1 SGHTA, CDR2 FQGNSA.

This chain connects TRBV7-8 to TRBJ2-1; D gene unclear. The CDR3 runs to 17 residues. The germline V gene has CDR1 SGHVS and CDR2 FQNEAQ. V was cut by 5 bases and J by 0 bases, with 17 bases left in between. CDR3 in amino acids: CASSLPRGVSSYNEQFF. In DNA, the CDR3 is TGTGCCAGCAGCCTACCAAGAGGTGTATCCTCCTACAATGAGCAGTTCTTC.

V is TRBV20-1 and J is TRBJ2-3; D might be TRBD2 (5 bases). The V and J ends lost 6 bases and 6 bases respectively, with 19 bases between them. This CDR3 has 14 amino acids. The germline CDR1 and CDR2 sequences are DFQATT and SNEGSKA (reference sequence). The CDR3 spells CSAMDGRAADTQYF. In DNA form, the CDR3 reads TGCAGTGCCATGGATGGGCGGGCCGCGGATACGCAGTATTTT.

V and J are TRBV18 and TRBJ2-7, with D possibly matching TRBD1 (5 bases). CDR3 length: 15 residues. V was cut by 2 bases and J by 1 base, with 12 bases left in between. Germline-derived CDR1 and CDR2 are KGHSH and LQKENI. CDR3 loop: CASSPRGSRSYEQYF. CDR3 nucleotide sequence: TGTGCCAGCTCACCAAGGGGAAGCCGTTCCTACGAGCAGTACTTC. Full variable domain (outside the CDR3, taken from reference TRBV18 and TRBJ2-7): NAGVMQNPRHLVRRRGQEARLRCSPMKGHSHVYWYRQLPEEGLKFMVYLQKENIIDESGMPKERFSAEFPKEGPSILRIQQVVRGDSAAYFCASSPRGSRSYEQYFGPGTRLTVT.